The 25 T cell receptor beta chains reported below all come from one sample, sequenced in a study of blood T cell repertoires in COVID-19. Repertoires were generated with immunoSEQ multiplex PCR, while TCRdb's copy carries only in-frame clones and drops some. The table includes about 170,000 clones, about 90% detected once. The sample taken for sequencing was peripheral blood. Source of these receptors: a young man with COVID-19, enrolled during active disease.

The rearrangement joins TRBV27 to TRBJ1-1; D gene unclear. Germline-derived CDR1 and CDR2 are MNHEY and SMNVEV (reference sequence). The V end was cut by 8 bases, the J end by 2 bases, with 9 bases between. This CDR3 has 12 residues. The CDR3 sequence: CASYRLNTEAFF. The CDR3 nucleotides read TGTGCCAGCTACAGATTAAACACTGAAGCTTTCTTT.

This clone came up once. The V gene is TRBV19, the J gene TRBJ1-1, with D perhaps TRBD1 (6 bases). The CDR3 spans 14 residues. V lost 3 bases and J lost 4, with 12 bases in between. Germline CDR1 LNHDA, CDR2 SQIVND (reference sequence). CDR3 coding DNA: TGTGCCAGTAGTATCCTACAAGGGGGCACTGAAGCTTTCTTT. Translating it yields CASSILQGGTEAFF.

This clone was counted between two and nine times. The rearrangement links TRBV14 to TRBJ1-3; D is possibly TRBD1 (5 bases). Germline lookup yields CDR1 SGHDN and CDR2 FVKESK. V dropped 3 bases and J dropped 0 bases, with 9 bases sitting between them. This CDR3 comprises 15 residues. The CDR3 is CASSHGDSSGNTIYF. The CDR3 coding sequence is TGTGCCAGCAGCCACGGGGACTCCTCTGGAAACACCATATATTTT.

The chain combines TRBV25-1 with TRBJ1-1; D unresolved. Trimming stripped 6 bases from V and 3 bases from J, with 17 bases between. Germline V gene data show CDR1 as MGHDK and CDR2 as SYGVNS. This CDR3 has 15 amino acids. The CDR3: CASRASVPTDTEAFF. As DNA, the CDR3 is TGTGCCAGCAGAGCCTCGGTTCCTACGGACACTGAAGCTTTCTTT.

The CDR3 coding sequence is TGTGCCACCAGTGATTTGCCCGGGACTAGCGGGAGAAGGGCCTACAATGAGCAGTTCTTC. Its translation: CATSDLPGTSGRRAYNEQFF. V gene TRBV24-1 combines with J gene TRBJ2-1, with 14 bases aligning to TRBD2. This CDR3 contains 20 residues. The ends lost 0 bases at V and 2 bases at J; junction bases unmatched: 8. In germline, CDR1 is KGHDR, CDR2 SFDVKD.

The CDR3 loop reads CASSHSGESEKLFF. The CDR3 coding sequence is TGTGCCAGCAGCCATTCAGGGGAGAGTGAAAAACTGTTTTTT. The J gene is TRBJ1-4, the V gene TRBV3-1 (or the pseudogene TRBV3-2), with TRBD1 as a possible D gene (6 bases). Germline assignment: CDR1 LGHDT and CDR2 YNNKEL (reference sequence). CDR3 length equals 14 residues. With 3 bases removed from V and 7 bases from J, the gap between germline ends came to 12 bases.

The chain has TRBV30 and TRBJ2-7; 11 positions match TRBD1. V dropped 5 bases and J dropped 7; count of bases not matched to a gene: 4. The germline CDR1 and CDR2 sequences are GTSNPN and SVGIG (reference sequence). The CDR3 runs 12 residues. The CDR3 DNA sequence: TGTGCCTGGGGACAGGGGGCAAGGGAGCAGTACTTC. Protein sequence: CAWGQGAREQYF.

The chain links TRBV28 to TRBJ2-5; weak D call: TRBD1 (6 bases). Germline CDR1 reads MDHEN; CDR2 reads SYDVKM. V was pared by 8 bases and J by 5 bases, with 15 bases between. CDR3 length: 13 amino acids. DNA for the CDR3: TGTGCCAGCCTTGGACAGTCGGGGGAGACCCAGTACTTC. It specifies CASLGQSGETQYF.

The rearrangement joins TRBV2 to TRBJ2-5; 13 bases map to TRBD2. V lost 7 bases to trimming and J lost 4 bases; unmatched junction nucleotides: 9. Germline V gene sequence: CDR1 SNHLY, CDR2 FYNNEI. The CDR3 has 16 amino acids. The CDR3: CASTAGLAGARETQYF. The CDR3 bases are TGTGCCAGCACCGCAGGACTAGCGGGAGCCCGAGAGACCCAGTACTTC.

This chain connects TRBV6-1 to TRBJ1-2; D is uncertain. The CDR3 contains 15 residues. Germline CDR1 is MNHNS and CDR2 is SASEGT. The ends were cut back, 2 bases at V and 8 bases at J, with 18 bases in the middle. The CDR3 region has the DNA TGTGCCAGCAGTGAAAAGTCGTCTGGGCCCTACGGCTACACCTTC. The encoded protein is CASSEKSSGPYGYTF.

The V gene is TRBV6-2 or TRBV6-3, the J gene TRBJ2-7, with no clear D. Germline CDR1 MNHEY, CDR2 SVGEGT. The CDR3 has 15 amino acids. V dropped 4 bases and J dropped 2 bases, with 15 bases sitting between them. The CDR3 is CASSSSPLNPYEQYF. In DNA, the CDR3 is TGTGCCAGCAGTTCCTCCCCACTTAACCCCTACGAGCAGTACTTC.

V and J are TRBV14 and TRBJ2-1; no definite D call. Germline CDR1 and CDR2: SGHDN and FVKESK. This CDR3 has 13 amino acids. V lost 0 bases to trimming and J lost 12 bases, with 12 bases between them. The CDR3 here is CASSQDLGFGQFF. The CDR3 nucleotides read TGTGCCAGCAGCCAAGACTTGGGCTTCGGGCAGTTCTTC.

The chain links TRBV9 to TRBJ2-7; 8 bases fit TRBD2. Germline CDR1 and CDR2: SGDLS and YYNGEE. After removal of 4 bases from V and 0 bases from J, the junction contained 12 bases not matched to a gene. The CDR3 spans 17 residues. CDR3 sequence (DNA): TGTGCCAGCAGCCCGTTAGAACTAGCGGTTACCTCCTACGAGCAGTACTTC. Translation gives CASSPLELAVTSYEQYF.

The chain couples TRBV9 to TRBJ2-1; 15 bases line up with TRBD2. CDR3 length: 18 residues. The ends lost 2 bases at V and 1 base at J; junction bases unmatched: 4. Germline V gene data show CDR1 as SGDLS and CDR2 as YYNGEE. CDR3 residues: CASSVGLAGGISYNEQFF. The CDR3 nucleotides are TGTGCCAGCAGCGTGGGACTAGCGGGGGGCATATCCTACAATGAGCAGTTCTTC.

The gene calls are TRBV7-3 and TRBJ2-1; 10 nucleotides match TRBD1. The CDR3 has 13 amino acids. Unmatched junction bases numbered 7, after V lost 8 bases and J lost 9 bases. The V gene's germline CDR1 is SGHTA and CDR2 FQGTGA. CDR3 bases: TGTGCCAGCGGAAAGACAGGGGGCGGTGAGCAGTTCTTC. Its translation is CASGKTGGGEQFF.

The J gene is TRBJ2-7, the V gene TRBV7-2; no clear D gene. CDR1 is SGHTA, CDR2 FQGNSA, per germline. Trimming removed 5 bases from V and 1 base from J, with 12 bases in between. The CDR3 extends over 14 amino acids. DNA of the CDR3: TGTGCCAGCAGCGTACTAAGTGGGTCCTACGAGCAGTACTTC. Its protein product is CASSVLSGSYEQYF.

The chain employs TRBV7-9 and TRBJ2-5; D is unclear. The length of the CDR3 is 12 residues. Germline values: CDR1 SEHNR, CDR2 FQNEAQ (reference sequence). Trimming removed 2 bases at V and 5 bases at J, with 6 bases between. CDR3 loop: CASSLTEETQYF. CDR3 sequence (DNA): TGTGCCAGCAGCTTAACAGAGGAGACCCAGTACTTC.

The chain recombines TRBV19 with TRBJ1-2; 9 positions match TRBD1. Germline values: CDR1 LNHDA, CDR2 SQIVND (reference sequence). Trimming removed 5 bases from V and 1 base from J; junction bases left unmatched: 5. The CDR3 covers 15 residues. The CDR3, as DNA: TGTGCCAGTAGTGTTCGGGACAGGGTTAACTATGGCTACACCTTC. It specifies CASSVRDRVNYGYTF.

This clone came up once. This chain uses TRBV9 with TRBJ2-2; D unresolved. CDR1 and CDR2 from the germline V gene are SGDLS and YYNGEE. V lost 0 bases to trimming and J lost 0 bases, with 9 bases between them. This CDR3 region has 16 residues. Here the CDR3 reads CASSVVVSANTGELFF. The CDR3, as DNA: TGTGCCAGCAGCGTAGTTGTATCCGCGAACACCGGGGAGCTGTTTTTT.

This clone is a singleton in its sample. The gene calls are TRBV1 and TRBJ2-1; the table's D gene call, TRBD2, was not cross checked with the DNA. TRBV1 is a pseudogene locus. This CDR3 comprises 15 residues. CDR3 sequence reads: CTSSQASGRVYEQFF. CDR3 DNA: TGCACCAGCAGCCAGGCTAGCGGGAGGGTCTATGAGCAGTTCTTC.

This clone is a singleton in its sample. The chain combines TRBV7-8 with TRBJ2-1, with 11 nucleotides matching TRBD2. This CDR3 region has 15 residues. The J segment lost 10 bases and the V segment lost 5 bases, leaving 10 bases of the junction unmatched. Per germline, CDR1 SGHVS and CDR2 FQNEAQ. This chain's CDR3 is CASSLSVAGGHEQFF. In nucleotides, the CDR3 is TGTGCCAGCAGCCTAAGCGTAGCGGGAGGGCACGAGCAGTTCTTC.

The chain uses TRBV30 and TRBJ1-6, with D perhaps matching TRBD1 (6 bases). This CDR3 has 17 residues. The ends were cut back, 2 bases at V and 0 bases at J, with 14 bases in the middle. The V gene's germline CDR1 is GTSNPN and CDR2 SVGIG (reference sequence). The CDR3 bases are TGTGCCTGGAGTCAACGAGACAGGCTCTCCTATAATTCACCCCTCCACTTT. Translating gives CAWSQRDRLSYNSPLHF.

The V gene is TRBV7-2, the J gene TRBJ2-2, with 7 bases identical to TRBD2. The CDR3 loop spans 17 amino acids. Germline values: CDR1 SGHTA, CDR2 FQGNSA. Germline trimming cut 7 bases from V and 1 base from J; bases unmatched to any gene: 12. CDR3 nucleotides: TGTGCCAGCACTCATCCCCCGGGGGGTAGGAACACCGGGGAGCTGTTTTTT. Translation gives CASTHPPGGRNTGELFF. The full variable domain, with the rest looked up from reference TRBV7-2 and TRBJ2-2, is GAGVSQSPSNKVTEKGKDVELRCDPISGHTALYWYRQSLGQGLEFLIYFQGNSAPDKSGLPSDRFSAERTGGSVSTLTIQRTQQEDSAVYLCASTHPPGGRNTGELFFGEGSRLTVL.

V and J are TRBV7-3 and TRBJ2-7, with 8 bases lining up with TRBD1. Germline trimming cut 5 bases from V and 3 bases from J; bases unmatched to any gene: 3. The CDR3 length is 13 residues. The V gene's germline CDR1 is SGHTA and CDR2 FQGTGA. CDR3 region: CASSGQGYYEQYF. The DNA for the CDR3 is TGTGCCAGCAGCGGACAGGGATACTACGAGCAGTACTTC.

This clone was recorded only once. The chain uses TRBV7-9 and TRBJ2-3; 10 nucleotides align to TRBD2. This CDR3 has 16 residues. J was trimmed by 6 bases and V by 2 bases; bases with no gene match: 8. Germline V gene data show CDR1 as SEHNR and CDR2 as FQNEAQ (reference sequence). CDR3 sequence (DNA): TGTGCCAGCAGCTTATTCCTAGCGGGGGCTGCCGATACGCAGTATTTT. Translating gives CASSLFLAGAADTQYF.